This is a list of T cell receptor beta chains from one sample in a study of CD8 T cells in ankylosing spondylitis. TCRdb independently ran MiXCR on the 5' RACE reads; one entry per CDR3 protein. The profile shows around 150,000 distinct CDR3 sequences, approximately 7.4% of them singletons. Material for sequencing was blood, either unsorted or a sorted T cell fraction (not recorded which). Receptors originate from a female donor with ankylosing spondylitis or in good health (not recorded which). Both conserved end residues are part of each CDR3. The D gene is left open where the match is weak. Expanded clones are given a class, and other clones once, few, many or no size at all.

abundance	d_gene	v_gene	j_gene	CDR3aa	CDR3nt
many	.	TRBV5-1	TRBJ2-7	CASSYKDGSYEQYF	TGCGCCAGCAGCTACAAGGACGGATCCTACGAGCAGTACTTC
many	TRBD2	TRBV19	TRBJ2-5	CASSISSGATPAQTQYF	TGTGCCAGTAGTATAAGTAGCGGGGCCACCCCGGCCCAGACCCAGTACTTC
many	TRBD1	TRBV5-1	TRBJ2-5	CASSKNRQGYETQYF	TGCGCCAGCAGCAAAAATCGACAGGGCTATGAGACCCAGTACTTC
many	.	TRBV11-2	TRBJ2-5	CASSLDTAGETQYF	TGTGCCAGCAGCTTAGACACAGCCGGGGAGACCCAGTACTTC
once	.	TRBV12-3/TRBV12-4	TRBJ2-5	CASSYGPPGAQYF	TGTGCCAGCAGTTACGGCCCTCCGGGGGCCCAGTACTTC
many	TRBD2	TRBV7-3	TRBJ2-1	CASSLLPAGDKQFF	TGTGCCAGCAGCTTATTGCCAGCGGGGGACAAGCAGTTCTTC
many	.	TRBV5-1	TRBJ1-4	CASSLGGTNEKLFF	TGCGCCAGCAGCCTCGGGGGAACTAATGAAAAACTGTTTTTT
many	.	TRBV6-2/TRBV6-3	TRBJ2-3	CASSYDPGRGSDTQYF	TGTGCCAGCAGCTACGACCCGGGCAGGGGATCAGATACGCAGTATTTT
many	TRBD1	TRBV20-1	TRBJ1-5	CSATRGTGSRRQPQHF	TGCAGTGCTACTCGAGGGACAGGGAGTCGTCGTCAGCCCCAGCATTTT
many	.	TRBV13	TRBJ2-3	CASSLRAGVFTDTQYF	TGTGCCAGCAGCTTAAGGGCAGGGGTCTTCACAGATACGCAGTATTTT
many	.	TRBV5-1	TRBJ2-1	CASSLGTYNEQFF	TGCGCCAGCAGCTTGGGCACCTACAATGAGCAGTTCTTC
few	.	TRBV7-2	TRBJ2-1	CASSSRVNTYNEQFF	TGTGCCAGCAGCTCCAGGGTAAACACCTACAATGAGCAGTTCTTC
many	.	TRBV5-1	TRBJ1-1	CASSLSSGLSGEAFF	TGCGCCAGCAGCTTGTCGAGTGGACTATCGGGTGAAGCTTTCTTT
many	.	TRBV7-2	TRBJ2-2	CASSLTATGELFF	TGTGCCAGCAGCTTAACAGCCACCGGGGAGCTGTTTTTT
many	.	TRBV12-3/TRBV12-4	TRBJ2-7	CASRIGYEQYF	TGTGCCAGCAGGATCGGCTACGAGCAGTACTTC
many	.	TRBV12-3/TRBV12-4	TRBJ2-2	CACLGTGELFF	TGTGCCTGTTTGGGTACCGGGGAGCTGTTTTTT
few	.	TRBV12-1	TRBJ2-1	CASSFALLSYNEQFF	TGTGCCAGCAGCTTTGCGCTCCTCTCCTACAATGAGCAGTTCTTC
many	.	TRBV9	TRBJ2-1	CASSTRGVENEQFF	TGTGCCAGCAGCACCCGCGGGGTGGAAAATGAGCAGTTCTTC
many	.	TRBV12-3/TRBV12-4	TRBJ1-5	CASSNSGGQPQHF	TGTGCCAGCAGTAATTCTGGGGGTCAGCCCCAGCATTTT
many	TRBD2	TRBV28	TRBJ2-5	CASSVQLQGGETQYF	TGTGCCAGCAGTGTCCAACTTCAGGGAGGGGAGACCCAGTACTTC
many	TRBD1	TRBV12-3/TRBV12-4	TRBJ2-2	CASRATGGGTGELFF	TGTGCCAGCAGGGCTACAGGGGGCGGCACCGGGGAGCTGTTTTTT
many	.	TRBV13	TRBJ2-7	CASSSRLVPYEQYF	TGTGCCAGCAGCTCGCGACTAGTCCCCTACGAGCAGTACTTC
.	TRBD1	TRBV4-2	TRBJ1-2	CASKTGTGFYGYTF	TGTGCCAGCAAGACCGGGACAGGGTTCTATGGCTACACCTTC
.	.	TRBV19	TRBJ2-3	CASSIAAARDTQYF	TGTGCCAGTAGTATAGCGGCAGCCCGGGATACGCAGTATTTT
.	.	TRBV12-3/TRBV12-4	TRBJ2-7	CTSSFQGSYEQYF	TGTACCAGCAGTTTTCAGGGGTCCTACGAGCAGTACTTC
many	TRBD1	TRBV2	TRBJ2-1	CASTRGQGNAEQFF	TGTGCCAGCACCCGGGGACAGGGGAATGCTGAGCAGTTCTTC
many	TRBD2	TRBV5-1	TRBJ2-7	CASSLGHLRTSGMSSYEQYF	TGCGCCAGCAGCTTGGGACATTTAAGGACTAGCGGAATGAGCTCCTACGAGCAGTACTTC
many	TRBD1	TRBV5-1	TRBJ1-4	CASSPGDRMKEKLFF	TGCGCCAGCAGCCCGGGGGACAGGATGAAGGAAAAACTGTTTTTT
many	.	TRBV12-3/TRBV12-4	TRBJ2-1	CASSFPLAGPPGGYNEQFF	TGTGCCAGCAGTTTCCCACTAGCAGGACCGCCCGGGGGTTATAATGAGCAGTTCTTC
many	.	TRBV6-2/TRBV6-3	TRBJ1-1	CASSSYRENTEAFF	TGTGCCAGCAGTTCTTACCGGGAGAACACTGAAGCTTTCTTT
many	.	TRBV28	TRBJ1-2	CASSYGRGRSYGYTF	TGTGCCAGCAGTTACGGCCGGGGACGGTCTTATGGCTACACCTTC
many	.	TRBV6-6	TRBJ1-5	CASHGVSNQPQHF	TGTGCCAGCCACGGCGTGAGCAATCAGCCCCAGCATTTT
many	.	TRBV20-1	TRBJ1-6	CSARAGGSVYSPLHF	TGCAGTGCTAGAGCGGGGGGCTCTGTTTATTCACCCCTCCACTTT
many	.	TRBV5-1	TRBJ2-5	CASSPSTRGDQETQYF	TGCGCCAGCAGCCCAAGTACGCGAGGGGATCAAGAGACCCAGTACTTC
many	.	TRBV11-2	TRBJ2-7	CASSLTGASYEQYF	TGTGCCAGCAGCTTAACAGGAGCCTCCTACGAGCAGTACTTC
many	.	TRBV12-3/TRBV12-4	TRBJ2-5	CASSFSGVGETQYF	TGTGCCAGCAGTTTCTCAGGGGTGGGGGAGACCCAGTACTTC
few	.	TRBV5-1	TRBJ2-1	CASSPELVRRQFF	TGCGCCAGCAGCCCGGAGTTAGTCAGGCGGCAGTTCTTC
many	.	TRBV12-3/TRBV12-4	TRBJ2-7	CASSLRVLYEQYF	TGTGCCAGCAGTTTACGGGTCCTCTACGAGCAGTACTTC
many	TRBD2	TRBV20-1	TRBJ2-2	CSASEGGAAGELFF	TGCAGTGCTAGTGAGGGAGGGGCCGCCGGGGAGCTGTTTTTT
.	.	TRBV3-1	TRBJ2-2	CASRSGSNTGELFF	TGTGCCAGCAGATCGGGGTCTAACACCGGGGAGCTGTTTTTT
many	TRBD2	TRBV7-8	TRBJ2-1	CASSPRGKRGYNEQFF	TGTGCCAGCAGCCCCCGGGGAAAGCGGGGTTACAATGAGCAGTTCTTC
many	.	TRBV28	TRBJ1-1	CASITGLRTEAFF	TGTGCCAGCATCACGGGCTTACGCACTGAAGCTTTCTTT
many	TRBD1	TRBV30	TRBJ1-5	CAWSAGQGGNQPQHF	TGTGCCTGGAGTGCCGGACAGGGCGGAAATCAGCCCCAGCATTTT
few	.	TRBV2	TRBJ1-1	CASSAARGNTEAFF	TGTGCCAGCAGTGCGGCACGGGGGAACACTGAAGCTTTCTTT
many	.	TRBV11-2	TRBJ2-3	CASSLDSPGTDTQYF	TGTGCCAGCAGCTTGGACTCCCCCGGGACAGATACGCAGTATTTT
many	.	TRBV10-3	TRBJ1-1	CAISETDSRNTEAFF	TGTGCCATCAGTGAGACAGACAGCAGGAACACTGAAGCTTTCTTT
.	TRBD1	TRBV10-3	TRBJ1-1	CAISEAGQGGAFF	TGTGCCATCAGTGAGGCCGGACAGGGGGGCGCTTTCTTT
many	.	TRBV12-3/TRBV12-4	TRBJ2-7	CASSLSNRVDEQYF	TGTGCCAGCAGTTTAAGTAACAGGGTTGACGAGCAGTACTTC
many	.	TRBV12-3/TRBV12-4	TRBJ2-1	CASSLRVANNEQFF	TGTGCCAGCAGTTTACGGGTAGCTAACAATGAGCAGTTCTTC
many	.	TRBV25-1	TRBJ1-4	CASSDHSGGGLNEKLFF	TGTGCCAGCAGTGACCACTCCGGCGGGGGCCTAAATGAAAAACTGTTTTTT
many	.	TRBV29-1	TRBJ2-2	CSVEGRGTNTGELFF	TGCAGCGTTGAAGGAAGGGGCACAAACACCGGGGAGCTGTTTTTT
few	.	TRBV20-1	TRBJ2-5	CSASDLYQETQYF	TGCAGTGCTAGTGACCTGTACCAAGAGACCCAGTACTTC
.	.	TRBV7-9	TRBJ1-2	CASSLVGYTF	TGTGCCAGCAGCTTAGTTGGCTACACCTTC
many	.	TRBV4-1	TRBJ1-2	CASSQTRAQRTYGYTF	TGCGCCAGCAGCCAAACCAGGGCGCAGAGGACATATGGCTACACCTTC
many	.	TRBV5-1	TRBJ1-1	CASKDTPNTEAFF	TGCGCCAGCAAGGACACCCCGAACACTGAAGCTTTCTTT
many	TRBD2	TRBV15	TRBJ2-3	CATSGISGGDTQYF	TGTGCCACCAGCGGTATTAGCGGGGGGGATACGCAGTATTTT
many	.	TRBV3-1	TRBJ1-1	CASKGGPPEAFF	TGTGCCAGCAAGGGGGGCCCGCCTGAAGCTTTCTTT